This T cell receptor (beta chain) derives from a study of blood T cell repertoires in COVID-19. About the study: Both acute and convalescent COVID-19 samples were obtained from the United States, Italy and Spain.

Per germline, CDR1 GTSNPN and CDR2 SVGIG (reference sequence). This CDR3 has 17 residues. Trimming took 2 bases from V and 8 from J; bases not matched to a gene: 12. Clones were read by immunoSEQ multiplex PCR, and TCRdb kept only the in-frame ones, dropping some. The sample holds around 66,000 clones, around 87% seen once. The source material was peripheral blood. This TCR came from a man aged 55 to 70 with acute or convalescent COVID-19. The rearrangement uses TRBV30 and TRBJ1-6; 10 nucleotides align to TRBD1. The CDR3 nucleotides are TGTGCCTGGAGTAGGGGTCGGACAGGGGGAAATTATTCACCCCTCCACTTT. This encodes CAWSRGRTGGNYSPLHF.